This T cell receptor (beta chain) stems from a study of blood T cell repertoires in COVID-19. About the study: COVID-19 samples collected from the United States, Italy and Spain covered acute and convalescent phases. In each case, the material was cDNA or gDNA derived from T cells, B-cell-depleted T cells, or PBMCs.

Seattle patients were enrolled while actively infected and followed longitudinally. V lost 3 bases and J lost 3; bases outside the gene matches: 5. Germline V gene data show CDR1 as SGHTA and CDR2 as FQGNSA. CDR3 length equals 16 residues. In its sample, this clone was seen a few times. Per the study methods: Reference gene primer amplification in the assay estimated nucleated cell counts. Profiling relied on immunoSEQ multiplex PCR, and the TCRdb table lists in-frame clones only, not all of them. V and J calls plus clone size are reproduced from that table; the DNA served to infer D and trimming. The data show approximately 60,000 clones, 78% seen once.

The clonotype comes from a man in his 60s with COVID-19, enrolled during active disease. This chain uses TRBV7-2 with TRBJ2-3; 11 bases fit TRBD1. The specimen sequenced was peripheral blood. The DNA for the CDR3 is TGTGCCAGCAGCTTCAACCGGGACAGGGGGACAGATACGCAGTATTTT. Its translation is CASSFNRDRGTDTQYF.